Given below is one TCR beta chain in context. This specimen belongs to a study of blood T cell repertoires in COVID-19. Measured with immunoSEQ multiplex PCR; TCRdb has only the in-frame clones, and not every one. The table records about 300,000 clones, under 90% of them present only once. Self-reported history from a screening survey and questionnaire set each donor's cohort. The CDR3 has 14 residues. Trimming removed 2 bases from V and 3 bases from J, with 10 bases in between. Germline loops: CDR1 KGHSH, CDR2 LQKENI. The chain employs TRBV18 and TRBJ1-2, with D hard to call. Sequenced sample: PBMCs or T cells enriched from blood (not recorded which). The sequence came from a man under 40 who had recovered from COVID-19. This CDR3 is CASSPSNRDYGYTF. CDR3 DNA: TGTGCCAGCTCACCATCTAACAGAGACTATGGCTACACCTTC.